This TCR beta chain derives from a study of T cell responses to AZD1222 COVID-19 vaccine. TCRdb keeps only in-frame clones here, not all; method: immunoSEQ multiplex PCR. The sample includes 120,000 to 150,000 clones, about 91% of them seen just once. A remark on this clone: The antigen is unknown.

The germline V gene has CDR1 MNHEY and CDR2 SVGEGT. V shed 0 bases and J shed 5 bases, with 10 bases lying between them. This CDR3 spans 14 amino acids. Study-wide findings and caveats: Rises in breadth and depth of Spike-specific TCRs came after two AZD1222 doses. Close to half of all spike-specific TCRs reportedly target regions of the variants that are unmutated. CD4 TCRs associated with vaccination spanned spike, dominating at 160-218 and 743-854. Repertoires were obtained solely post-peak T cell response.

J is TRBJ1-1 and V is TRBV6-2 or TRBV6-3, with D possibly TRBD1 on 5 matching bases. Sample: peripheral blood, taken on day 0 of AZD1222 vaccination. The clonotype was recovered from an adult in good health. DNA for the CDR3: TGTGCCAGCAGTTACTCGAAAGACAGTACTGAAGCTTTCTTT. This sequence encodes CASSYSKDSTEAFF.